This TCR beta chain came from a study of blood T cell repertoires in COVID-19. Study at large: Some COVID-19 samples were acute and others convalescent; all came from the United States, Italy and Spain. PBMCs, B-cell-depleted T cells, or T cells were the source of the cDNA or gDNA that made up the material.

Authors' processing steps: Nucleated cell number was recorded as an estimate derived from reference gene primer amplification. The repertoire was sequenced with immunoSEQ multiplex PCR; TCRdb's copy has only in-frame clones and lacks some. The V and J calls and clone size come from that table; D and trimming were worked out from the DNA. The sample contains 250,000 to 300,000 clones, around 86% of which appear only once. Germline V gives CDR1 ENHRY, CDR2 SYGVKD. The CDR3 has 13 residues. J lost 7 bases, V lost 6 bases, and 4 bases had no gene match. The chain combines TRBV10-3 with TRBJ2-2, with TRBD2 matching 8 bases. The sample was peripheral blood. The TCR sequence derives from a woman aged 40 to 55 who had recovered from COVID-19. CDR3 loop: CAIRGLAGGELFF. CDR3 nucleotides: TGTGCCATCAGAGGACTAGCCGGCGGGGAGCTGTTTTTT.